This record looks at one T cell receptor beta chain sequence and its context. Its cognate antigen is unknown. This sample was taken from a study of CD8+CD57+ T cells in acquired aplastic anemia. About the study: The average for DNA from sorted CD4+ and CD8+ cells was 3 to 3.5 ug. Where healthy donors were concerned, CD4+ cells averaged about 11 million reads. Whole-study findings and limits: A set of more than 25 CD8+ CDR3 sequences was shared between patients and controls, and these sequences appeared highly expressed in patients. With respect to CD8+ Simpson's diversity, patients and controls did not differ significantly.

Profiling that covered TCR beta VDJ and CDR3 relied on genomic DNA as its template. TCRdb independently ran MiXCR on the reads; one entry per CDR3 protein. The profile shows approximately 200,000 distinct CDR3 sequences, less than 70% of them singletons. This CDR3 comprises 14 residues. V was pared by 3 bases and J by 1 base, with 9 bases between. Germline V gene data show CDR1 as ENHRY and CDR2 as SYGVKD. The genes are TRBV10-3 and TRBJ1-1; D perhaps matches TRBD1 (6 bases). Material: sorted CD4+, CD8+, or CD8+CD57+ T cells (not recorded which) from PBMCs. This receptor was taken from a human donor in good health, serving as a control. The CDR3 DNA reads as TGTGCCATCAGTGACGGGACAAAGAACACTGAAGCTTTCTTT. Translation: CAISDGTKNTEAFF.